These 12 T cell receptor beta chains were sequenced from one sample in a study of graft-versus-host responses after intestinal transplantation. Generated by immunoSEQ multiplex PCR, the TCRdb table keeps only in-frame clones and is missing some. The sample shows approximately 63,000 clones, 90% to 95% of them seen only once. Their antigens remain unidentified. The specimen comprised unstimulated CD4+ T cells sorted from spleen or lymph node cells, sampled before transplant. Every receptor here comes from a human donor who was the organ donor for an intestinal transplant.

This chain uses TRBV27 with TRBJ2-5; TRBD1 matches 9 bases. V trimming: 5 bases; J trimming: 4 bases; junction bases outside the gene matches: 14. This CDR3 comprises 17 residues. Germline-derived CDR1 and CDR2 are MNHEY and SMNVEV (reference sequence). The DNA for the CDR3 is TGTGCCAGCAGTCGGACCCTGGGACAGGGATTAGGAGAGACCCAGTACTTC. This translates into CASSRTLGQGLGETQYF.

V gene TRBV15 combines with J gene TRBJ1-5; maybe TRBD1 (5 bases). The CDR3 is 14 amino acids. V was clipped by 6 bases and J by 2 bases, with 11 bases between them. Germline V gene sequence: CDR1 LNHNV, CDR2 YYDKDF (reference sequence). The chain's CDR3 is CATSAGRGNQPQHF. The DNA of the CDR3 is TGTGCCACCAGTGCGGGACGTGGCAATCAGCCCCAGCATTTT.

This chain connects TRBV11-3 to TRBJ2-2, with 9 bases fitting TRBD1. CDR1 is SGHNT, CDR2 YENEEA, per germline. CDR3 length: 14 amino acids. The junction had 3 bases not matched to a gene; V was cut back by 5 bases and J by 5 bases. The CDR3 reads CASSADRGTGELFF. The CDR3 DNA follows: TGTGCCAGCAGCGCCGACAGGGGGACCGGGGAGCTGTTTTTT.

The chain links TRBV7-2 to TRBJ1-1; possibly TRBD1 for D (6 bases). CDR1 is SGHTA and CDR2 is FQGNSA in the germline V gene. CDR3 length: 14 amino acids. Trimming took off 3 bases at V and 5 bases at J, with 13 bases between the two ends. In DNA, the CDR3 is TGTGCCAGCAGCTTTAACAGGGTGGGTACTGAAGCTTTCTTT. Its protein is CASSFNRVGTEAFF.

This clone was seen only once. This rearrangement joins TRBV6-1 to TRBJ1-1; no definite D call. The CDR3 extends over 12 amino acids. Germline loops: CDR1 MNHNS, CDR2 SASEGT. V lost 2 bases and J 4 bases, leaving 5 bases between the germline ends. The CDR3 DNA reads as TGTGCCAGCAGTGAAAGGCTCACTGAAGCTTTCTTT. Amino acid sequence: CASSERLTEAFF.

The V and J genes are TRBV7-3 and TRBJ2-1, with 9 positions matching TRBD2. Germline V gives CDR1 SGHTA, CDR2 FQGTGA. The J segment lost 4 bases and the V segment lost 0 bases, leaving 4 bases of the junction unmatched. The CDR3 runs to 16 residues. This CDR3 reads CASSLTVAGVYNEQFF. DNA of the CDR3: TGTGCCAGCAGCTTAACGGTAGCGGGGGTATACAATGAGCAGTTCTTC.

The chain employs TRBV7-2 and TRBJ2-2, with D tentatively TRBD1 or TRBD2 (5 bases each). Germline CDR1 reads SGHTA; CDR2 reads FQGNSA. The CDR3 covers 14 residues. The V and J ends lost 4 bases and 6 bases respectively, with 12 bases between them. CDR3 residues: CASSSGPSSGELFF. DNA of the CDR3: TGTGCCAGCAGCTCGGGACCATCCTCCGGGGAGCTGTTTTTT. Variable domain in full (rest from reference TRBV7-2 and TRBJ2-2): GAGVSQSPSNKVTEKGKDVELRCDPISGHTALYWYRQSLGQGLEFLIYFQGNSAPDKSGLPSDRFSAERTGGSVSTLTIQRTQQEDSAVYLCASSSGPSSGELFFGEGSRLTVL.

V usage is TRBV2 and J usage is TRBJ1-4; 7 nucleotides match TRBD1. The CDR3 extends over 16 amino acids. The V gene's germline CDR1 is SNHLY and CDR2 FYNNEI. The V gene end was trimmed by 6 bases and the J gene end by 1 base; junction bases not matched to a gene: 8. CDR3 DNA sequence: TGTGCCAGCAGCCAGACAGGGATCATAACTAATGAAAAACTGTTTTTT. Amino acid sequence: CASSQTGIITNEKLFF.

The chain links TRBV2 to TRBJ1-6, with no clear D. Trimming pared 7 bases from V and 0 bases from J, leaving 10 bases between. Germline CDR1 and CDR2: SNHLY and FYNNEI. CDR3 size: 15 residues. The DNA of the CDR3 is TGTGCCAGCAATGACGGGAGCTCCTATAATTCACCCCTCCACTTT. Translated, it gives CASNDGSSYNSPLHF.

The V gene is TRBV19, the J gene TRBJ2-1; D is uncertain. The V gene lost 3 bases and the J gene lost 9 bases, with 18 bases spanning the gap. The CDR3 is 15 amino acids. Germline values: CDR1 LNHDA, CDR2 SQIVND (reference sequence). The CDR3 is CASSIGLVLSSEQFF. CDR3 DNA sequence: TGTGCCAGTAGTATCGGGCTAGTTTTGTCGAGTGAGCAGTTCTTC.

The V gene is TRBV7-2, the J gene TRBJ2-5; 14 bases line up with TRBD2. The closer fit of TRBJ2-7 to the DNA end suggests the J call may be wrong. The CDR3 totals 15 residues. Germline V CDR1 and CDR2: SGHTA, FQGNSA. The CDR3: CASSLTSGGAYEQYF. The CDR3 nucleotides are TGTGCCAGCAGCTTGACTAGCGGGGGGGCCTACGAGCAGTACTTC.

The chain carries TRBV7-3 and TRBJ2-3, with TRBD2 identical over 7 bases. Trimming removed 3 bases from V and 1 base from J; junction bases left unmatched: 4. CDR1 and CDR2 (germline): SGHTA, FQGTGA. CDR3 size: 15 residues. The CDR3 loop is CASSLFRGGTDTQYF. Written as DNA, the CDR3 is TGTGCCAGCAGCTTGTTCCGGGGGGGCACAGATACGCAGTATTTT. Full variable domain (outside the CDR3, taken from reference TRBV7-3 and TRBJ2-3): GAGVSQTPSNKVTEKGKYVELRCDPISGHTALYWYRQSLGQGPEFLIYFQGTGAADDSGLPNDRFFAVRPEGSVSTLKIQRTERGDSAVYLCASSLFRGGTDTQYFGPGTRLTVL.